This is a list of T cell receptor beta chains from one sample in a study of beta chain features in type 1 diabetes. The table came from immunoSEQ multiplex PCR; TCRdb's copy has only in-frame clones and leaves some out. Of 350,000 to 450,000 clones in the sample, roughly 13% were seen once. The sequenced sample consisted of naive CD4+ T cells from blood. The receptors were sampled from a woman in her late teens or twenties with type 1 diabetes. The CDR3 runs from the conserved cysteine through the conserved F or W. D genes are given only for firm matches. Where a row states a size, it is once, few, many or the class of an expanded clone; other rows omit it.

J	V	D	size	CDR3	DNA
TRBJ1-4	TRBV5-4	.	few	CASSLATNEKLFF	TGTGCCAGCAGCCTTGCAACTAATGAAAAACTGTTTTTT
TRBJ2-3	TRBV6-4	.	few	CASRPQVATDTQYF	TGTGCCAGCAGGCCTCAGGTGGCCACAGATACGCAGTATTTT
TRBJ2-7	TRBV7-9	TRBD2	.	CASSPGGYEQYF	TGTGCCAGCAGCCCCGGGGGGTACGAGCAGTACTTC
TRBJ1-1	TRBV10-3	.	.	CATTQGLNTEAFF	TGTGCCACCACGCAGGGCTTGAACACTGAAGCTTTCTTT
TRBJ2-3	TRBV7-2	.	.	CASSLVGARADTQYF	TGTGCCAGCAGCTTAGTTGGAGCCCGCGCAGATACGCAGTATTTT
TRBJ2-1	TRBV29-1	TRBD2	.	CSATLRASGISSYNEQFF	TGCAGCGCCACCCTCCGGGCTAGCGGGATCAGCTCCTACAATGAGCAGTTCTTC
TRBJ2-5	TRBV11-3	.	.	CASRADQETQYF	TGTGCCAGCCGAGCGGACCAAGAGACCCAGTACTTC
TRBJ2-6	TRBV27	TRBD1	.	CASSWDSSSGANVLTF	TGTGCCAGCAGTTGGGACAGTAGCTCTGGGGCCAACGTCCTGACTTTC
TRBJ2-7	TRBV9	TRBD2	few	CASSEGGPYEQYF	TGTGCCAGCAGCGAGGGAGGGCCCTACGAGCAGTACTTC
TRBJ1-1	TRBV18	.	.	CASSSTGQNTEAFF	TGTGCCAGCTCATCCACGGGACAGAACACTGAAGCTTTCTTT
TRBJ2-2	TRBV29-1	TRBD1	few	CSEKTGSCTGELFF	TGCAGCGAGAAGACAGGGTCGTGCACCGGGGAGCTGTTTTTT
TRBJ2-2	TRBV2	TRBD1	.	CASTGGEGGELFF	TGTGCCAGCACAGGGGGCGAGGGCGGGGAGCTGTTTTTT
TRBJ1-1	TRBV7-9	.	few	CASSFNNPGVNTEAFF	TGTGCCAGCAGCTTCAATAACCCAGGGGTTAACACTGAAGCTTTCTTT
TRBJ2-5	TRBV29-1	.	few	CSVDSQETQYF	TGCAGCGTTGACAGCCAAGAGACCCAGTACTTC
TRBJ2-2	TRBV5-4	.	few	CASSLYGLNTGELFF	TGTGCCAGCAGCTTGTATGGGCTGAACACCGGGGAGCTGTTTTTT
TRBJ1-1	TRBV5-6	.	few	CASSIGQTGGAFF	TGTGCCAGCAGCATCGGCCAGACCGGCGGAGCTTTCTTT
TRBJ1-2	TRBV6-5	.	.	CASSLQPNYGYTF	TGTGCCAGCAGTTTACAGCCAAACTATGGCTACACCTTC
TRBJ1-4	TRBV21-1	.	.	CASRTRGQGEEDEKLFF	TGTGCCAGCAGGACCCGAGGACAAGGGGAGGAAGATGAAAAACTGTTTTTT
TRBJ1-5	TRBV7-9	.	few	CASSLAAGNQPQHF	TGTGCCAGCAGCTTAGCGGCAGGGAATCAGCCCCAGCATTTT
TRBJ2-7	TRBV9	TRBD1	.	CASSEGQGYYEQYF	TGTGCCAGCAGCGAGGGACAGGGTTATTACGAGCAGTACTTC
TRBJ2-1	TRBV4-3	TRBD2	few	CASSHLSGGANEQFF	TGCGCCAGCAGCCACCTTAGCGGGGGGGCGAATGAGCAGTTCTTC
TRBJ2-7	TRBV18	TRBD2	few	CASSPFGSGSAYEQYF	TGTGCCAGCTCACCATTCGGGAGCGGGAGCGCCTACGAGCAGTACTTC
TRBJ2-2	TRBV28	.	.	CASSLPDSKAGELFF	TGTGCCAGCAGCTTACCGGACAGTAAGGCCGGGGAGCTGTTTTTT
TRBJ1-1	TRBV27	.	.	CASSPWRDTEAFF	TGTGCCAGCAGTCCGTGGCGGGACACTGAAGCTTTCTTT
TRBJ1-2	TRBV5-4	.	.	CASSLDSYGYTF	TGTGCCAGCAGCCTGGACAGCTATGGCTACACCTTC
TRBJ1-5	TRBV21-1	.	.	CASSKGRGQGGNQPQHF	TGTGCCAGCAGCAAAGGAAGGGGTCAGGGGGGCAATCAGCCCCAGCATTTT
TRBJ2-1	TRBV5-4	.	few	CASSFKRNNEQFF	TGTGCCAGCAGCTTCAAGCGGAACAATGAGCAGTTCTTC
TRBJ2-7	TRBV6-5	TRBD2	few	CASSYSGGSSPYEQYF	TGTGCCAGCAGTTACTCGGGAGGGAGCTCCCCCTACGAGCAGTACTTC
TRBJ2-3	TRBV29-1	TRBD2	.	CSVRLAGTVDTQYF	TGCAGCGTAAGACTAGCGGGGACGGTAGATACGCAGTATTTT
TRBJ2-1	TRBV9	TRBD2	.	CASSGGLAGVYNEQFF	TGTGCCAGCAGCGGAGGACTAGCGGGAGTCTACAATGAGCAGTTCTTC
TRBJ1-2	TRBV5-4	.	.	CASSRDSSGYGYTF	TGTGCCAGCAGCCGAGACAGCTCTGGATATGGCTACACCTTC
TRBJ2-1	TRBV5-1	TRBD2	.	CATHLGLAGYNEQFF	TGCGCCACCCACCTCGGGCTAGCGGGATACAATGAGCAGTTCTTC
TRBJ1-4	TRBV4-3	.	few	CASSQASGVTNEKLFF	TGCGCCAGCAGCCAAGCATCAGGGGTAACTAATGAAAAACTGTTTTTT
TRBJ2-7	TRBV5-4	TRBD1	.	CASSLRAGGNYEQYF	TGTGCCAGCAGCTTGCGGGCAGGGGGCAACTACGAGCAGTACTTC
TRBJ2-1	TRBV6-5	TRBD2	.	CASSPGLAGDNEQFF	TGTGCCAGCAGCCCCGGACTAGCGGGAGACAATGAGCAGTTCTTC
TRBJ2-1	TRBV5-1	.	few	CASSLDRSEQFF	TGCGCCAGCAGCTTGGATCGCAGTGAGCAGTTCTTC
TRBJ2-7	TRBV7-9	.	.	CASTIGGPHYEQYF	TGTGCCAGCACCATCGGGGGACCTCACTACGAGCAGTACTTC
TRBJ2-3	TRBV7-2	.	.	CASSLGSTDTQYF	TGTGCCAGCAGCTTAGGTTCGACAGATACGCAGTATTTT
TRBJ2-7	TRBV28	.	few	CASSLPGSNEQYF	TGTGCCAGCAGTTTACCGGGATCCAACGAGCAGTACTTC
TRBJ2-2	TRBV9	.	.	CASTGLLNTGELFF	TGTGCCAGCACGGGACTCCTGAACACCGGGGAGCTGTTTTTT
TRBJ2-1	TRBV30	.	.	CAWSDHYIYNEQFF	TGTGCCTGGAGTGATCACTACATCTACAATGAGCAGTTCTTC